These 27 T cell receptor beta chains were sequenced from one sample in a study of T-cell memory formation after mild COVID-19. MiXCR, applied by TCRdb to the 5' RACE reads, yields one record per CDR3 protein. The table includes 470,000 or so distinct CDR3 sequences, 15% to 20% detected once. Sequencing was performed on PBMCs or a T cell subset sorted from them (not recorded which). These receptor sequences come from an adult woman who had mild COVID-19 (a few samples of this study predate the infection). Cell type and time point are not known.

The rearrangement links TRBV29-1 to TRBJ1-2; TRBD1 agrees at 7 bases. From germline, CDR1 is SQVTM and CDR2 ANQGSEA. This CDR3 is built from 14 residues. V dropped 1 base and J dropped 8; count of bases not matched to a gene: 10. CDR3: CSVEGWAGGGGYTF. Written as DNA, the CDR3 is TGCAGCGTTGAAGGTTGGGCAGGGGGAGGCGGCTACACCTTC.

The J gene is TRBJ2-3, the V gene TRBV7-3; D not resolved. V lost 1 base, J lost 0 bases, and 5 bases lay in between. The germline V gene has CDR1 SGHTA and CDR2 FQGTGA. The CDR3 loop spans 14 amino acids. The CDR3 is CASSLIPSTDTQYF. CDR3 coding DNA: TGTGCCAGCAGCTTAATCCCTAGCACAGATACGCAGTATTTT.

The chain combines TRBV7-2 with TRBJ1-2; no reliable D call. CDR3 length: 13 amino acids. The germline V gene has CDR1 SGHTA and CDR2 FQGNSA. V lost 1 base and J lost 7, with 10 bases in between. The CDR3 sequence is CASSLGGAGGYTF. The CDR3, as DNA: TGTGCCAGCAGCTTAGGAGGTGCGGGTGGCTACACCTTC.

This chain links TRBV5-1 with TRBJ1-2, with D tentatively TRBD1 (5 bases). This CDR3 contains 16 residues. Deletions cut 6 bases from V and 5 bases from J, with 23 bases between. Per germline, CDR1 SGHRS and CDR2 YFSETQ. This CDR3 is CASTPLTTEGSYGYTF. The DNA for the CDR3 is TGCGCCAGCACCCCCTTGACGACAGAGGGGTCTTATGGCTACACCTTC.

This clonotype was seen a handful of times. The V call is TRBV5-4, the J call TRBJ2-7, with 11 nucleotides matching TRBD1. Germline assignment: CDR1 SGHNT and CDR2 YYREEE (reference sequence). This CDR3 spans 16 amino acids. Losses at the gene ends were 4 bases for V and 2 bases for J; bases not matched to a gene: 8. The CDR3 DNA sequence: TGTGCCAGCAGCACAGACGGGACAGGGGGTACCTACGAGCAGTACTTC. It encodes CASSTDGTGGTYEQYF.

This clonotype has only a few counts. At one boundary the junction diverges from the germline segment, which might be a read error. This CDR3 is CACSVASASGSHEQFF. In DNA, the CDR3 is TGTGCCTGCAGCGTAGCTTCGGCTAGCGGGTCGCATGAGCAGTTCTTC. The V call is TRBV9, the J call TRBJ2-1; 8 nucleotides agree with TRBD2. CDR3 length: 16 amino acids. CDR1 SGDLS and CDR2 YYNGEE come from the germline V gene. Filled out from reference TRBV9 and TRBJ2-1, the complete variable domain reads DSGVTQTPKHLITATGQRVTLRCSPRSGDLSVYWYQQSLDQGLQFLIQYYNGEERAKGNILERFSAQQFPDLHSELNLSSLELGDSALYFCACSVASASGSHEQFFGPGTRLTVL.

This clonotype was seen more than once but under ten times. The chain recombines TRBV4-2 with TRBJ2-1; TRBD2 agrees at 8 bases. V gave up 3 bases and J gave up 3 bases; unmatched junction bases: 10. In germline, CDR1 is LGHNA, CDR2 YNFKEQ. The CDR3 loop spans 17 amino acids. The CDR3 DNA reads TGTGCCAGCAGCCACGCCCCTGCGGGAGGCGTCTACAATGAGCAGTTCTTC. This codes for CASSHAPAGGVYNEQFF.

The sample holds many counts of this clonotype. This chain joins TRBV20-1 and TRBJ2-7; 10 bases line up with TRBD2. From germline, CDR1 is DFQATT and CDR2 SNEGSKA (reference sequence). The CDR3 has 15 residues. With 2 bases clipped from V and 2 bases from J, the junction kept 6 bases outside the gene matches. In DNA, the CDR3 is TGCAGTGCTAGACCTACTAGCGGGGCAACCTACGAGCAGTACTTC. Amino acids: CSARPTSGATYEQYF.

This clonotype has at least ten counts. V and J are TRBV29-1 and TRBJ2-2, with a tentative D call TRBD2 (6 bases). V lost 4 bases and J lost 0, with 9 bases in between. The CDR3 runs 14 residues. Germline V gene sequence: CDR1 SQVTM, CDR2 ANQGSEA. CDR3 in DNA: TGCAGCGTTGGCGCGGGGACGAACACCGGGGAGCTGTTTTTT. It encodes CSVGAGTNTGELFF.

The chain recombines TRBV20-1 with TRBJ1-2; possible D gene TRBD1, 6 bases. CDR3 length: 13 residues. V gave up 5 bases and J gave up 6 bases, with 16 bases separating them. The V gene's germline CDR1 is DFQATT and CDR2 SNEGSKA (reference sequence). The CDR3 spells CSARLQGGDGYTF. The CDR3, as DNA: TGCAGTGCTCGACTACAGGGAGGCGATGGCTACACCTTC.

The gene calls are TRBV4-3 and TRBJ2-7, with D uncertain. The V and J ends lost 0 bases and 3 bases respectively, with 9 bases between them. The CDR3 length is 14 residues. Looked up from germline, CDR1 is LGHNA and CDR2 is YSLEER. The CDR3: CASSQDIRCYEQYF. The CDR3, as DNA: TGCGCCAGCAGCCAAGATATCCGGTGCTACGAGCAGTACTTC.

This clonotype was observed a handful of times. V and J are TRBV7-2 and TRBJ2-7; tentatively, D is TRBD2 (5 bases). The germline gives CDR1 SGHTA, CDR2 FQGNSA. CDR3 length: 15 amino acids. V lost 6 bases to trimming and J lost 3 bases, with 18 bases between them. The CDR3 sequence is CASSPDYSLHYEQYF. CDR3 coding DNA: TGTGCCAGCAGTCCCGACTATTCCCTCCACTACGAGCAGTACTTC.

This clonotype has only a few counts. The chain employs TRBV27 and TRBJ2-1; 9 nucleotides agree with TRBD1. Per the germline V gene, CDR1 is MNHEY and CDR2 is SMNVEV (reference sequence). Trimming took 6 bases from V and 4 from J; bases not matched to a gene: 10. The CDR3 loop spans 16 amino acids. The CDR3 coding sequence is TGTGCCAGCAGCCTCAGGCTCGGGACAGGGTACAATGAGCAGTTCTTC. Its protein is CASSLRLGTGYNEQFF.

The genes are TRBV20-1 and TRBJ2-7, with 9 bases fitting TRBD2. This CDR3 region has 15 residues. With 0 bases clipped from V and 2 bases from J, the junction kept 5 bases outside the gene matches. The germline gives CDR1 DFQATT, CDR2 SNEGSKA (reference sequence). The chain's CDR3 is CSARDVAGGPYEQYF. CDR3 nucleotide sequence: TGCAGTGCTAGAGATGTCGCGGGAGGGCCCTACGAGCAGTACTTC.

V usage is TRBV5-1 and J usage is TRBJ2-4, with D perhaps TRBD1 (6 bases). The CDR3 has 18 amino acids. CDR1 and CDR2 from the germline V gene are SGHRS and YFSETQ. Between the trimmed V and J ends, which lost 0 bases and 0 bases, there was a span of 16 bases. The CDR3 DNA reads as TGCGCCAGCAGCTTGGGGGGGATCACAGGGAGAGCCAAAAACATTCAGTACTTC. Amino acids: CASSLGGITGRAKNIQYF.

This clonotype turned up a few times. The chain recombines TRBV9 with TRBJ2-1, with 8 bases lining up with TRBD1. The CDR3 sequence is 17 residues long. The V and J ends lost 3 bases and 7 bases, in that order; junction bases with no gene match: 15. Germline CDR1 is SGDLS and CDR2 is YYNGEE. CDR3 coding DNA: TGTGCCAGCAGCGCCCCTCTCCGGGACAGGTCGCGGAATGAGCAGTTCTTC. This codes for CASSAPLRDRSRNEQFF.

This rearrangement joins TRBV30 to TRBJ1-4, with D possibly being TRBD1 (5 bases). The germline V gene has CDR1 GTSNPN and CDR2 SVGIG (reference sequence). CDR3 length equals 13 residues. The CDR3 reads CAGGRGRNEKLFF. CDR3 in DNA: TGTGCGGGTGGGAGGGGACGGAATGAAAAACTGTTTTTT.

This clonotype was recorded a few times. V usage is TRBV15 and J usage is TRBJ1-1; TRBD1 is a possible D gene (6 bases). The length of the CDR3 is 17 residues. V lost 3 bases, J lost 1 base, and 18 bases lay in between. The germline gives CDR1 LNHNV, CDR2 YYDKDF (reference sequence). CDR3 in amino acids: CATSRVLGGQGNTEAFF. The DNA of the CDR3 is TGTGCCACCAGCAGGGTTCTTGGGGGGCAAGGGAACACTGAAGCTTTCTTT.

This clonotype has only a few counts. The rearrangement uses TRBV6-1 and TRBJ1-2, with D maybe TRBD1 (6 bases). Germline CDR1 and CDR2: MNHNS and SASEGT. The CDR3 contains 14 residues. Trimming shortened V by 7 bases and J by 3 bases, and 15 bases separated the two germline ends. CDR3 in amino acids: CASIRLGGDYGYTF. The CDR3 region has the DNA TGTGCCAGCATCCGACTTGGGGGCGACTATGGCTACACCTTC.

This chain links TRBV12-3 or TRBV12-4 with TRBJ2-1; TRBD2 is a possible D gene (7 bases). Trimming left V 2 bases short and J 10 bases short, with 12 bases between. CDR3 size: 13 residues. The CDR3 nucleotides are TGTGCCAGCAGTTTAAGGGGGGGGTGGGAGCAGTTCTTC. This codes for CASSLRGGWEQFF.

As concerns this clonotype: A much larger clone is a single base away; this may be a read error. This chain joins TRBV21-1 and TRBJ2-7. TRBV21-1 is classified as a pseudogene. The CDR3 covers 11 residues. The chain's CDR3 is CASNGAYEQYF. The DNA for the CDR3 is TGTGCCAGCAACGGGGCCTACGAGCAGTACTTC.

This clonotype was recorded at least ten times. The chain is built from TRBV7-9 and TRBJ1-4, with a tentative D call TRBD1 (6 bases). Germline lookup yields CDR1 SEHNR and CDR2 FQNEAQ (reference sequence). Trimming took off 3 bases at V and 6 bases at J, with 17 bases between the two ends. CDR3 length: 16 amino acids. CDR3 coding DNA: TGTGCCAGCAGCTTCAACCCGGACAGTGGCCATGAAAAACTGTTTTTT. Encoded protein: CASSFNPDSGHEKLFF.

This clonotype was counted between two and nine times. V is TRBV28 and J is TRBJ2-7, with 11 positions matching TRBD2. Germline CDR1 and CDR2: MDHEN and SYDVKM. J lost 2 bases, V lost 3 bases, and 6 bases had no gene match. The length of the CDR3 is 16 residues. The CDR3 spells CASSLLAGGATYEQYF. The CDR3 region has the DNA TGTGCCAGCAGTTTGCTAGCGGGAGGAGCGACCTACGAGCAGTACTTC.

This clonotype was observed at least ten times. The chain is built from TRBV7-2 and TRBJ2-3; 7 nucleotides line up with TRBD2. CDR3 length: 15 residues. V gave up 3 bases and J gave up 2 bases; unmatched junction bases: 5. Germline V gene data show CDR1 as SGHTA and CDR2 as FQGNSA. CDR3 bases: TGTGCCAGCAGCTTTGGGACTATCAACACAGATACGCAGTATTTT. Translating it yields CASSFGTINTDTQYF.

This clonotype was observed many times. The chain couples TRBV28 to TRBJ2-3; the match to TRBD2 covers 11 bases. Germline V gives CDR1 MDHEN, CDR2 SYDVKM. The CDR3 loop spans 12 amino acids. After removal of 5 bases from V and 14 bases from J, the junction contained 6 bases not matched to a gene. The CDR3 nucleotides are TGTGCCAGCAGTATACTAGCGGGAGCTCCGTATTTT. As protein: CASSILAGAPYF.

The J gene is TRBJ2-3, the V gene TRBV6-2 or TRBV6-3, with 12 nucleotides matching TRBD2. The junction had 23 bases not matched to a gene; V was cut back by 8 bases and J by 11 bases. This CDR3 is built from 18 residues. Germline lookup yields CDR1 MNHEY and CDR2 SVGEGT. The CDR3 region is CASGDDRTSGTNEGWQYF. In DNA, the CDR3 is TGTGCCAGCGGGGATGACAGGACTAGCGGGACCAACGAAGGGTGGCAGTATTTT.

This chain uses TRBV3-1 with TRBJ2-7; tentatively, D is TRBD2 (6 bases). The CDR3 has 13 amino acids. Germline loops: CDR1 LGHDT, CDR2 YNNKEL (reference sequence). Trimming shortened V by 4 bases and J by 7 bases, and 14 bases separated the two germline ends. CDR3 region: CASSRGRRGEQYF. DNA of the CDR3: TGTGCCAGCAGCCGCGGTAGGAGGGGAGAGCAGTACTTC.